This T cell receptor beta chain was captured by sequencing in a study of preoperative IRX-2 immunotherapy in early breast cancer. Sequencing was performed with immunoSEQ multiplex PCR; in TCRdb, only in-frame clones are kept and a portion is missing. The table lists 25,000 to 30,000 clones, roughly 90% of them singletons. Germline CDR1 LNHDA, CDR2 SQIVND (reference sequence). The CDR3 consists of 14 residues. Trimming took 6 bases from V and 4 from J, leaving 13 bases between them. Treatment specified: preoperative locoregional IRX-2 cytokine immunotherapy. This rearrangement joins TRBV19 to TRBJ1-5; TRBD1 might be the D (5 bases). The sequence was obtained from a human donor with breast cancer. This material was acquired from a patient treated with IRX-2 immunotherapy. For the CDR3, the DNA is TGTGCCAGTAGCCGGGACGGCGGAAATCAGCCCCAGCATTTT. Protein: CASSRDGGNQPQHF.